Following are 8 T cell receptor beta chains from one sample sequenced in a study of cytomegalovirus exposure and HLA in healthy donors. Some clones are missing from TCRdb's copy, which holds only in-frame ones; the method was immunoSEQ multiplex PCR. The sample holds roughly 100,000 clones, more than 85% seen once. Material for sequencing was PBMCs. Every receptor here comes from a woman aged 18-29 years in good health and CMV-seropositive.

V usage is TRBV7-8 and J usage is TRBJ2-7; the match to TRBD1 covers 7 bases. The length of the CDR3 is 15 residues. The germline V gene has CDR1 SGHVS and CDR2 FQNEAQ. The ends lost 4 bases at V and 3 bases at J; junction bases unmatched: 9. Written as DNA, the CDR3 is TGTGCCAGCAGCTCCCACAGGGGATCGGACTACGAGCAGTACTTC. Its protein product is CASSSHRGSDYEQYF.

In DNA, the CDR3 is TGTGCCTGGAACCAGAATAGAGGAGGGGAAGCCTACAATGAGCAGTTCTTC. This translates into CAWNQNRGGEAYNEQFF. V is TRBV30 and J is TRBJ2-1, with D possibly TRBD2 on 6 matching bases. Germline V gives CDR1 GTSNPN, CDR2 SVGIG (reference sequence). V dropped 4 bases and J dropped 2 bases, with 21 bases sitting between them. The CDR3 contains 17 residues.

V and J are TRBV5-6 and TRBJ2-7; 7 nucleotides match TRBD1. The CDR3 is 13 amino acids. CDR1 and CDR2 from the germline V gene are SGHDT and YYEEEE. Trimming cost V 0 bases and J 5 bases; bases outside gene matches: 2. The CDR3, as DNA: TGTGCCAGCAGCTTGGGAGGGGGCGACGAGCAGTACTTC. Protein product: CASSLGGGDEQYF.

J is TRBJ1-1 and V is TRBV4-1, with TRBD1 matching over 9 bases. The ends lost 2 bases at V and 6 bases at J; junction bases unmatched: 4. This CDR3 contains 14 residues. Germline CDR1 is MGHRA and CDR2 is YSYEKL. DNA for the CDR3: TGCGCCAGCAGCCAACCGACAGGGGGTTCTGAAGCTTTCTTT. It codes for CASSQPTGGSEAFF.

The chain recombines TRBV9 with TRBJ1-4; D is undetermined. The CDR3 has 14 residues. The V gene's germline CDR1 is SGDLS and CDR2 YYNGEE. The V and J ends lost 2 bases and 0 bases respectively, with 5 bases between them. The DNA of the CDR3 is TGTGCCAGCAGCGTGGCGGCAACTAATGAAAAACTGTTTTTT. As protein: CASSVAATNEKLFF.

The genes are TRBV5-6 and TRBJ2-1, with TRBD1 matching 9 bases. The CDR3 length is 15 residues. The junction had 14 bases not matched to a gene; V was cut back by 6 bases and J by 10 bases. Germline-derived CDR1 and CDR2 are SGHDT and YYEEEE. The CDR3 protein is CASTWDRVTSREQFF. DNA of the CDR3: TGTGCCAGCACGTGGGACAGGGTAACTTCAAGGGAGCAGTTCTTC.

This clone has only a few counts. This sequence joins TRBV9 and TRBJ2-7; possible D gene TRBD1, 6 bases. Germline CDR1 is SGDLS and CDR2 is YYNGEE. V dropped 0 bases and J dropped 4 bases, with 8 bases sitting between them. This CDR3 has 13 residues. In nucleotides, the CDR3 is TGTGCCAGCAGCGTAGAGACAGGTTACGAGCAGTACTTC. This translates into CASSVETGYEQYF.

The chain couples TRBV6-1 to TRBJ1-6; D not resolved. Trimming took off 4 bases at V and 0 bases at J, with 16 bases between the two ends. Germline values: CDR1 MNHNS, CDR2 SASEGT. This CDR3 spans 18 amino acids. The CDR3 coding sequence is TGTGCCAGCAGTGCGGAGGACGGGCGATTCTCCTATAATTCACCCCTCCACTTT. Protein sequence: CASSAEDGRFSYNSPLHF.